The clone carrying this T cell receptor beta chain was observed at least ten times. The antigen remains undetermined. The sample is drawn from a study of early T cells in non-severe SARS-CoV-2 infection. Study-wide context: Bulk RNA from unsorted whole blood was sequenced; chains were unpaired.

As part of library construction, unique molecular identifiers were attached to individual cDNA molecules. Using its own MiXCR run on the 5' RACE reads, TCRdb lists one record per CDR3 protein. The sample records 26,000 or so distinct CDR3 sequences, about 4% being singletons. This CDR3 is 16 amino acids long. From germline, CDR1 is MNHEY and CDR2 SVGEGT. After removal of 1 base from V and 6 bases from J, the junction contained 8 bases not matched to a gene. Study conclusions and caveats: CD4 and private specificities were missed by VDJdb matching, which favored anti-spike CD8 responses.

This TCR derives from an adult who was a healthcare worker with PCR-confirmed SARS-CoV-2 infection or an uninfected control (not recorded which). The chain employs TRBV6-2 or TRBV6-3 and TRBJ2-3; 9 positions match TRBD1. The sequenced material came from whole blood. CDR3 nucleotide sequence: TGTGCCAGCAGTTACTTCCGGGGACAGGGAAAGGATACGCAGTATTTT. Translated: CASSYFRGQGKDTQYF.